This TCR beta chain originates from a study of beta chain features in type 1 diabetes. As for the study in general: Age and gender were similar between patients and healthy donors, as were cell yields. Study-level points and caveats: Relative to healthy donors, patients appeared to have naive, central memory and Treg TCRB repertoires that were more similar. Whether HLA type influences TCRB rearrangement remained unresolved here.

A remark on this clone: Its specificity is unknown.

What was sequenced were expressed TCRB transcripts, since all of the isolated RNA had been reverse transcribed. TCRdb's copy holds only in-frame clones and misses some; the assay was immunoSEQ multiplex PCR. The sample gives around 500,000 clones, approximately 28% of which show up once; around 0.065% is in the top ten. Germline-derived CDR1 and CDR2 are GTSNPN and SVGIG (reference sequence). The V and J ends lost 8 bases and 6 bases respectively, with 13 bases between them. The CDR3 extends over 12 amino acids. This sequence was found in a man aged 18 to 29 in good health. The V call is TRBV30, the J call TRBJ1-4; weak D call: TRBD1 (6 bases). Material: naive CD4+ T cells from blood. CDR3 amino acids: CAGGRGYEKLFF. The CDR3 nucleotides read TGTGCCGGGGGCAGGGGATATGAAAAACTGTTTTTT.